The clone carrying this T cell receptor (beta chain) was seen only a few times. What it recognizes is unknown. Trimming pared 2 bases from V and 0 bases from J, leaving 5 bases between. CDR3 length equals 15 residues. Germline V gives CDR1 SEHNR, CDR2 FQNEAQ (reference sequence). This entry belongs to a study of cytomegalovirus exposure and HLA in healthy donors. Notes on the study in general: Accounts indicate the classifier identified cytomegalovirus status with strong specificity and sensitivity. The HLA-A and HLA-B alleles of most subjects were reportedly predicted accurately from TCR beta sequences.

PCR primers comprised 60 Vbeta and 13 Jbeta primers. TCRdb's copy holds only in-frame clones and misses some; the assay was immunoSEQ multiplex PCR. The sample yields approximately 100,000 clones, about four fifths seen once. Likely unrecorded immune exposures existed in these nominally healthy donors. The sequenced sample was PBMCs. This chain links TRBV7-9 with TRBJ1-6; D remains unclear. The source is a man aged 50-59 years in good health and CMV-seronegative. CDR3: CASSLTGSYNSPLHF. The CDR3 region has the DNA TGTGCCAGCAGCTTAACGGGCTCCTATAATTCACCCCTCCACTTT.